The clone carrying this T cell receptor beta chain has ten or more counts. Germline V gene lookup returns CDR1 SGHTA and CDR2 FQGNSA. V was cut by 3 bases and J by 5 bases, with 8 bases left in between. CDR3 size: 13 residues. TCRdb fed the 5' RACE reads into MiXCR, producing one record per CDR3 protein. The table shows over 40,000 distinct CDR3 sequences, with about 6% occurring only once. This specimen comes from a study of neurological immune-mediated disorders. This receptor was identified in a woman between 35 and 50 years old in good health. The chain carries TRBV7-2 and TRBJ2-1, with D possibly being TRBD2 (6 bases). The sample taken for sequencing was CD4+ T cells from blood. In DNA, the CDR3 is TGTGCCAGCAGCTTCGGGGGAAACAATGAGCAGTTCTTC. Translated: CASSFGGNNEQFF.